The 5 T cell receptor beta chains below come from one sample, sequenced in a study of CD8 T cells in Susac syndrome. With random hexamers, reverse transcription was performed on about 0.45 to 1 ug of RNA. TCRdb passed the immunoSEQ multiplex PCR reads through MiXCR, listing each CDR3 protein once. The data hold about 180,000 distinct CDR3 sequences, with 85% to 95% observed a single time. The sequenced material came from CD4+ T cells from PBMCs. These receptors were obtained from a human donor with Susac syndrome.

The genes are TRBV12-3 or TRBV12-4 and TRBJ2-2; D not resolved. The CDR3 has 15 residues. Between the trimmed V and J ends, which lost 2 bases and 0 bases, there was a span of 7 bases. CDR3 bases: TGTGCCAGCAGTTTAAGCCTGGCGAACACCGGGGAGCTGTTTTTT. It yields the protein CASSLSLANTGELFF.

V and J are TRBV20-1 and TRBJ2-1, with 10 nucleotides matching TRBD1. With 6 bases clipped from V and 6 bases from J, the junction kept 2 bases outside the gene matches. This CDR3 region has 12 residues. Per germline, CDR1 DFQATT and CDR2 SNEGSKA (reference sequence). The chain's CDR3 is CSARTGGNEQFF. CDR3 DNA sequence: TGCAGTGCAAGGACAGGGGGCAATGAGCAGTTCTTC.

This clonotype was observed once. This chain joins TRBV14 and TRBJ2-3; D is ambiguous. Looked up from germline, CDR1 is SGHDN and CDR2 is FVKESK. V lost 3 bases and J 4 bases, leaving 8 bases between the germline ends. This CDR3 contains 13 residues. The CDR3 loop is CASSHDPADTQYF. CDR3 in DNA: TGTGCCAGCAGCCACGACCCAGCAGATACGCAGTATTTT.

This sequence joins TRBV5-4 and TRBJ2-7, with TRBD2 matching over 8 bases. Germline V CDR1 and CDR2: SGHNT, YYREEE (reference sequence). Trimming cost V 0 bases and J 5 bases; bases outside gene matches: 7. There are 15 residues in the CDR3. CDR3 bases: TGTGCCAGCAGCTTGGCGGGGGGGCCACGCGACGAGCAGTACTTC. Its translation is CASSLAGGPRDEQYF. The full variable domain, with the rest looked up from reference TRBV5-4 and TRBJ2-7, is ETGVTQSPTHLIKTRGQQVTLRCSSQSGHNTVSWYQQALGQGPQFIFQYYREEENGRGNFPPRFSGLQFPNYSSELNVNALELDDSALYLCASSLAGGPRDEQYFGPGTRLTVT.

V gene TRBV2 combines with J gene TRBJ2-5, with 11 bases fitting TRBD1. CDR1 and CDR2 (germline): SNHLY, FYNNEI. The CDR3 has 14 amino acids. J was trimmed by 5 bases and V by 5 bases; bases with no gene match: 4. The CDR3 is CASSWTGGFETQYF. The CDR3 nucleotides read TGTGCCAGCAGTTGGACAGGGGGCTTTGAGACCCAGTACTTC.